This is a list of T cell receptor beta chains from one sample in a study of blood T cells in healthy people across ages. TCRdb processed the 5' RACE reads anew with MiXCR; each CDR3 protein has one entry. The data show about 940,000 distinct CDR3 sequences, about 48% seen once. The sequencing sample was made of blood. The receptors were gathered from a man aged 30-40 years in good health. The CDR3 runs from the conserved cysteine through the conserved F or W. A D gene is named only where the DNA matches it firmly. Clone sizes are given selectively: once, few, many, or a class where the clone is expanded.

TRBD1,TRBV20-1,TRBJ2-4,few,TGCAGTGCTCCAGGGGGCGTCGGCGGGGCCCTAGCCAAAAACATTCAGTACTTC,CSAPGGVGGALAKNIQYF
TRBD2,TRBV11-2,TRBJ2-1,NA,TGTGCCAGCAGCTTGGGACTAGCGGCCGTCAATGAGCAGTTCTTC,CASSLGLAAVNEQFF
NA,TRBV28,TRBJ2-1,many,TGTGCCAGCAGTTTAGGGAGCAGACCTCAGTTCTTC,CASSLGSRPQFF
NA,TRBV12-3/TRBV12-4,TRBJ1-5,NA,TGTGCCAGCAGTTTTTACGGGCTATATAGCAATCAGCCCCAGCATTTT,CASSFYGLYSNQPQHF
NA,TRBV4-1,TRBJ1-2,many,TGCGCCAGCAGCCACAGGGACTATGGCTACACCTTC,CASSHRDYGYTF
NA,TRBV30,TRBJ1-2,NA,TGTGCCTGGAGTGGAGACACGCAATATGGCTACACCTTC,CAWSGDTQYGYTF
TRBD1,TRBV28,TRBJ1-2,NA,TGTGCCAGCAGCTTCGGGACAGGGGGCGCTCGGGGAAGCTACACCTTC,CASSFGTGGARGSYTF
TRBD2,TRBV25-1,TRBJ2-2,NA,TGTGCCAGCAGTGGACTAGCGGGGGCTCGGACCGGGGAGCTGTTTTTT,CASSGLAGARTGELFF
NA,TRBV20-1,TRBJ2-5,few,TGCAGTGCTAGGGCCCGAGGAGGGGGAAACTTAGAGACCCAGTACTTC,CSARARGGGNLETQYF
NA,TRBV27,TRBJ1-1,NA,TGTGCCAGCAAGATGGAACCAACGGGGAACACTGAAACTTTCTTT,CASKMEPTGNTETFF
TRBD1,TRBV4-1,TRBJ1-4,NA,TGCGCCAGCAGCTTCGAGACAGGGGTTGATTTCCGGGAAAAACTGTTTTTT,CASSFETGVDFREKLFF
NA,TRBV4-2,TRBJ2-3,once,TGTGCCAGCAGCCAAGAGGAAAGAAGGGGCACAGATACGCAGTATTTT,CASSQEERRGTDTQYF
TRBD1,TRBV20-1,TRBJ1-1,NA,TGCAGTGCTAGAGATCCAGGGGGGGACACTGAAGCTTTCTTT,CSARDPGGDTEAFF
TRBD2,TRBV4-3,TRBJ2-5,NA,TGCGCCAGCAGCCAAGGAGCGGGGGCCCAAGAGACCCAGTACTTC,CASSQGAGAQETQYF
TRBD2,TRBV4-3,TRBJ2-3,NA,TGCGCCAGCAGCCAAGCTCCCCTCGGTAGCGGGGGCACAGATACGCAGTATTTT,CASSQAPLGSGGTDTQYF
TRBD1,TRBV4-1,TRBJ1-5,NA,TGCGCCAGCAGCCAGTTTACAGGGGGCGTTCGGAATCAGCCCCAGCATTTT,CASSQFTGGVRNQPQHF
NA,TRBV4-2,TRBJ1-5,few,TGTGCCAGCAGCCAAGATCGGGGGGGGATGAGCAATCAGCCCCAGCATTTT,CASSQDRGGMSNQPQHF
NA,TRBV9,TRBJ2-5,once,TGTGCCGGCAGCGTAGTTGGGGGTGTGGGACAAGAGACCCAGTACTTC,CAGSVVGGVGQETQYF
NA,TRBV7-3,TRBJ2-3,few,TGTGCCAGCAGCCGGACGGGGTTTGATACGCAGTATTTT,CASSRTGFDTQYF
NA,TRBV12-3/TRBV12-4,TRBJ1-6,NA,TGTGCCAGCAGTTTAGGCGCAGGGGATAATTCACCCCTCCACTTT,CASSLGAGDNSPLHF
NA,TRBV6-5,TRBJ2-7,NA,TGTGCCAGCAGTTACTCCGGCCACTACGAGCAGTACTTC,CASSYSGHYEQYF
NA,TRBV11-2,TRBJ2-7,NA,TGTGCCAGCAGCCGAGTTCCAGGGCCATACAATGAGCAGTACTTC,CASSRVPGPYNEQYF
TRBD2,TRBV9,TRBJ2-5,NA,TGTGCCAGCAGCGTAGAAGCTAGCGGGGAAGGAGAGACCCAGTACTTC,CASSVEASGEGETQYF
TRBD1,TRBV20-1,TRBJ1-6,NA,TGCAGTGCTAGAGTGGGACAGCATAATTCACCCCTCCACTTT,CSARVGQHNSPLHF
TRBD1,TRBV4-1,TRBJ1-4,NA,TGCGCCAGCAGCCCCCACAGGGGAGCTAATGAAAAACTGTTTTTT,CASSPHRGANEKLFF
TRBD2,TRBV20-1,TRBJ2-1,NA,TGCAGTGCCCCCTCGACTAGCGGGGGGTACAATGAGCAGTTCTTC,CSAPSTSGGYNEQFF
TRBD1,TRBV27,TRBJ2-3,NA,TGTGCCAGCAGTCAGGACAGGTCGACGCAGTATTTT,CASSQDRSTQYF
NA,TRBV6-5,TRBJ2-7,NA,TGTGCCAGCAGTGACGACGCAACCTACGAGCAGTACTTC,CASSDDATYEQYF
TRBD1,TRBV11-3,TRBJ2-1,NA,TGTGCCAGCAGCGACAGGGAGACCCCCAATGAGCAGTTCTTC,CASSDRETPNEQFF
TRBD2,TRBV20-1,TRBJ2-1,NA,TGCAGTGCTAGGACCAAACTAGCGGGGGGGTACAATGAGCAGTTCTTC,CSARTKLAGGYNEQFF
NA,TRBV12-3/TRBV12-4,TRBJ2-3,few,TGTGCCAGCAGTTTAGGGGATGGCACAGATACGCAGTATTTT,CASSLGDGTDTQYF
TRBD2,TRBV6-4,TRBJ2-3,NA,TGTGCCAGCAGTGAAGCGGGGGGTTCGGCAGATACGCAGTATTTT,CASSEAGGSADTQYF
NA,TRBV24-1,TRBJ2-1,many,TGTGCCACCCGAGGACTGGGTGGACACAATGAGCAGTTCTTC,CATRGLGGHNEQFF
TRBD2,TRBV20-1,TRBJ2-1,NA,TGCAGTGCGCCGGGACTAGCGGGCTCGGGGCAGTTCTTC,CSAPGLAGSGQFF
NA,TRBV5-8,TRBJ2-7,NA,TGTGCCAGCAGCTTTAGAACCGGGATTGCCTACGAGCAGTACTTC,CASSFRTGIAYEQYF
TRBD1,TRBV12-3/TRBV12-4,TRBJ2-7,many,TGTGCCAGCAGGCGGACAGGGATTTACGAGCAGTACTTC,CASRRTGIYEQYF
NA,TRBV12-5,TRBJ2-3,many,TGTGCTAGTGGTTTGGGGAACCCCTACACAGATACGCAGTATTTT,CASGLGNPYTDTQYF
TRBD2,TRBV5-1,TRBJ2-7,few,TGCGCCAGCAGTCAAGCCGTGGGGCAGCGGGACTCCTACGAGCAGTACTTC,CASSQAVGQRDSYEQYF
NA,TRBV5-4,TRBJ2-6,NA,TGTGCCAGCTCAAAACGAGGACAGTCTGGGGCCAACGTCCTGACTTTC,CASSKRGQSGANVLTF
NA,TRBV2,TRBJ2-3,few,TGTGCCAGCAGTCCCCCGCCGGATACGCAGTATTTT,CASSPPPDTQYF
TRBD2,TRBV29-1,TRBJ2-1,few,TGCAGCGTTGATGGCGGGGGGTTTGAGCAGTTCTTC,CSVDGGGFEQFF
NA,TRBV11-2,TRBJ1-4,NA,TGTGCCAGCAGCCTGGGACTTATAGGGAATGAAAAACTGTTTTTT,CASSLGLIGNEKLFF
TRBD2,TRBV10-3,TRBJ2-3,NA,TGTGCCATCAGTGAGTCGACTAGGCGGGGGAACACAGATACGCAGTATTTT,CAISESTRRGNTDTQYF
NA,TRBV4-3,TRBJ2-7,once,TGCGCCAGCAGCCAAGATTCGACAGGCTTGCTGCCGGAGCAGTACTTC,CASSQDSTGLLPEQYF
NA,TRBV3-1,TRBJ1-3,NA,TGTGCCAGCAGCCAAGTGGTCGGCTCTGGAAACACCATATATTTT,CASSQVVGSGNTIYF
TRBD1,TRBV11-2,TRBJ1-6,NA,TGTGCCAGCAGACCTACTGCAGGACAGGGAGGGTCACCCCTCCACTTT,CASRPTAGQGGSPLHF
TRBD1,TRBV28,TRBJ2-6,NA,TGTGCCAGCAGTTTTGGGCTCCACAGGGGAGCTAACGTCCTGACTTTC,CASSFGLHRGANVLTF
TRBD1,TRBV30,TRBJ2-7,NA,TGTGCCTGGAGGAGGACAGGGAGCATCCACGAGCAGTACTTC,CAWRRTGSIHEQYF
NA,TRBV7-9,TRBJ2-7,NA,TGTGCCAGCAGCCCAAGGCTTAGTGGTTACGAGCAGTACTTC,CASSPRLSGYEQYF
NA,TRBV20-1,TRBJ1-6,NA,TGCAGTGCTAGAACTGGAGTGAGTAATTCACCCCTCCACTTT,CSARTGVSNSPLHF
NA,TRBV4-3,TRBJ2-7,many,TGCGCCAGCAGCCAAGATGGGGCCCCGGGAATTTACGAGCAGTACTTC,CASSQDGAPGIYEQYF
TRBD1,TRBV2,TRBJ2-5,NA,TGTGCCAGCAGTGAAGGGACAGGACTCCAAGAGACCCAGTACTTC,CASSEGTGLQETQYF
NA,TRBV7-2,TRBJ2-6,NA,TGTGCCAGCAGCTTAGTCTTAAGAGGGGCCAACGTCCTGACTTTC,CASSLVLRGANVLTF
NA,TRBV6-5,TRBJ1-2,NA,TGTGCCAGCGGCGGTCTGGAGGGGTGGGTCACCTTC,CASGGLEGWVTF
TRBD1,TRBV5-1,TRBJ2-2,NA,TGCGCCAGCAGCCCCGGGACAGGGCCCCCCGGGGAGCTGTTTTTT,CASSPGTGPPGELFF